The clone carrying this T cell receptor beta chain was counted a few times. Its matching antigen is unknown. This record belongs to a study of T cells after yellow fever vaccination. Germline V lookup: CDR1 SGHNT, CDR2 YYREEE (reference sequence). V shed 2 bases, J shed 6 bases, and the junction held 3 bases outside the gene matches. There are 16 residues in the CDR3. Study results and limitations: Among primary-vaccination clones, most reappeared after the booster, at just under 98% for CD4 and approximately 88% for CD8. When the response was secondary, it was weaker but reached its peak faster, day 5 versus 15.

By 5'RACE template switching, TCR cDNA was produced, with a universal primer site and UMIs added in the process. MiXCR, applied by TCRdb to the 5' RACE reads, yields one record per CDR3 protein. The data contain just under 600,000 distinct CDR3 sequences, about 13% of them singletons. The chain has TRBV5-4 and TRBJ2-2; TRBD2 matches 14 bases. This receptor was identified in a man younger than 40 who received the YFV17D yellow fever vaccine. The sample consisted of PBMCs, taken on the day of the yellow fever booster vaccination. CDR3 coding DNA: TGTGCCAGCAGCTTCGAGACTAGCGGGAGGGCCGGGGAGCTGTTTTTT. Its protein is CASSFETSGRAGELFF.